The entry that follows covers one TCR beta chain sequence. Antigen specificity is unknown. The method was immunoSEQ multiplex PCR; TCRdb's version includes in-frame clones alone and lacks a portion of them. The profile shows some 69,000 clones, about 95% of them singletons. This entry is derived from a study of CD4 T cells in relation to SARS-CoV-2 and coronaviruses. Study at large: The restricting HLA molecule for shared crossreactive spike epitopes was mapped. Study-wide findings and caveats: SARS-CoV-2-driven expansion was significantly weaker in crossreactive than monoreactive clones.

CD4+ T cells from unexposed donors were obtained before the COVID-19 pandemic (2011-2018). The V gene end was trimmed by 0 bases and the J gene end by 5 bases; junction bases not matched to a gene: 4. The germline V gene encodes CDR1 SGHRS and CDR2 YFSETQ. This CDR3 region has 16 residues. The source material was naive CD4+ T cells from PBMCs. Noted subset: naive CD4+ T cells isolated by negative enrichment. The source is a human donor in good health. This chain connects TRBV5-1 to TRBJ2-5; 13 positions match TRBD2. CDR3 DNA sequence: TGCGCCAGCAGCTTGGGGACTAGCGGGAGAGTTGAGACCCAGTACTTC. Its protein is CASSLGTSGRVETQYF.